This T cell receptor (beta chain) was documented in a study of blood T cell repertoires in COVID-19. For the study at large: Collection of acute and convalescent COVID-19 samples took place in the United States, Italy and Spain. Sample material is recorded as cDNA or gDNA derived from T cells, B-cell-depleted T cells, or PBMCs.

Germline V gene sequence: CDR1 SGHTA, CDR2 FQGNSA. Between the trimmed V and J ends, which lost 1 base and 8 bases, there was a span of 14 bases. The CDR3 contains 14 residues. Clones were read by immunoSEQ multiplex PCR, and TCRdb kept only the in-frame ones, dropping some. The sample carries approximately 30,000 clones, around 92% recorded once. Sequencing was performed on peripheral blood. This sequence originates from a human donor in a cohort sampled during active COVID-19. The chain employs TRBV7-2 and TRBJ1-2; tentatively, D is TRBD1 (5 bases). The CDR3 DNA follows: TGTGCCAGCAGCTTAGGGTCCACAGGTGGAGGCTACACCTTC. Amino acid sequence: CASSLGSTGGGYTF.